This T cell receptor (beta chain) emerged from a study of blood T cell repertoires in COVID-19. Study at large: The cDNA or gDNA used as material had been derived from T cells, B-cell-depleted T cells, or PBMCs.

Sequencing was performed with immunoSEQ multiplex PCR; in TCRdb, only in-frame clones are kept and a portion is missing. This sample carries some 320,000 clones, about nine tenths of them seen once, and the ten largest clones take roughly 5.3%. From germline, CDR1 is SGHNT and CDR2 YYREEE (reference sequence). V lost 4 bases to trimming and J lost 0 bases, with 15 bases between them. The CDR3 consists of 16 residues. The rearrangement uses TRBV5-4 and TRBJ2-3; D gene ambiguous. The TCR originated in a man in his fifties or sixties who had recovered from COVID-19. The sequencing sample was made of PBMCs or T cells enriched from blood (not recorded which). The CDR3 here is CASSNARVLSTDTQYF. CDR3 coding DNA: TGTGCCAGCAGCAATGCTCGGGTCCTCAGCACAGATACGCAGTATTTT.